Below, 16 T cell receptor beta chains from the same sample are listed, as sequenced in a study of response to subunit inactivated influenza vaccine. TCRdb reanalysed the RT-PCR reads using MiXCR and keeps one entry per CDR3 protein. The data hold about 170,000 distinct CDR3 sequences, with about 10% observed a single time. The sequenced sample was CD8+ T cells sorted from PBMCs, obtained 23 months after vaccination. The receptors here all came from a man in his fifties or sixties who received an inactivated influenza vaccine.

The rearrangement joins TRBV12-3 or TRBV12-4 to TRBJ2-7; D possibly uses TRBD1 or TRBD2 (5 bases each). Trimming cost V 3 bases and J 2 bases, with 11 bases left between them. This CDR3 contains 14 residues. Written as DNA, the CDR3 is TGTGCCAGCAGTTTGTCGGGGCAGACCTACGAGCAGTACTTC. It specifies CASSLSGQTYEQYF.

This clonotype showed up just a few times. The rearrangement links TRBV29-1 to TRBJ1-2; 8 bases map to TRBD1. Germline V gene data show CDR1 as SQVTM and CDR2 as ANQGSEA. The V and J ends lost 7 bases and 3 bases, in that order; junction bases with no gene match: 7. The CDR3 consists of 13 residues. CDR3 nucleotides: TGCAGCGCTGGACAGGGTGGTGACTATGGCTACACCTTC. Translating gives CSAGQGGDYGYTF.

This clonotype came up many times. The chain links TRBV29-1 to TRBJ2-4; 9 bases line up with TRBD2. CDR1 SQVTM and CDR2 ANQGSEA come from the germline V gene. This CDR3 contains 13 residues. V shed 4 bases and J 6 bases; nucleotides not matched to a gene: 4. The CDR3 loop reads CSVGGLAGNIQYF. The CDR3 DNA is TGCAGCGTTGGGGGACTAGCCGGAAACATTCAGTACTTC.

The rearrangement joins TRBV6-2 or TRBV6-3 to TRBJ1-5; D gene uncertain. CDR3 size: 14 residues. Germline V gives CDR1 MNHEY, CDR2 SVGEGT. Trimming took off 6 bases at V and 4 bases at J, with 13 bases between the two ends. This CDR3 reads CASSLGRVNQPQHF. The CDR3 nucleotides are TGTGCCAGCAGCCTCGGACGGGTTAATCAGCCCCAGCATTTT.

J is TRBJ2-3 and V is TRBV29-1, with 13 bases lining up with TRBD2. This CDR3 contains 16 residues. The J segment lost 0 bases and the V segment lost 6 bases, leaving 6 bases of the junction unmatched. Germline V lookup: CDR1 SQVTM, CDR2 ANQGSEA. The CDR3 protein is CSVVGTSGESTDTQYF. The CDR3 nucleotides are TGCAGCGTCGTGGGGACTAGCGGGGAGAGCACAGATACGCAGTATTTT.

The chain combines TRBV11-2 with TRBJ2-7; perhaps D is TRBD1 or TRBD2 (5 bases each). In germline, CDR1 is SGHAT, CDR2 FQNNGV. The CDR3 length is 15 residues. The V end lost 1 base, the J end lost 3 bases, and 13 bases lay between the germline ends. The CDR3 sequence: CASSLGDPAFYEQYF. CDR3 coding DNA: TGTGCCAGCAGCTTAGGGGACCCCGCCTTCTACGAGCAGTACTTC.

This clonotype showed up many times. The chain carries TRBV4-3 and TRBJ1-6, with D maybe TRBD1 (6 bases). The germline V gene encodes CDR1 LGHNA and CDR2 YSLEER. The ends were cut back, 0 bases at V and 3 bases at J, with 15 bases in the middle. The CDR3 is made up of 18 amino acids. CDR3 region: CASSQDPPDSLYNSPLHF. For the CDR3, the DNA is TGCGCCAGCAGCCAAGATCCCCCGGACAGCCTCTATAATTCACCCCTCCACTTT.

The gene calls are TRBV12-3 or TRBV12-4 and TRBJ2-1; perhaps TRBD1 as D (6 bases). CDR3 length: 14 amino acids. V was clipped by 8 bases and J by 2 bases, with 13 bases between them. The CDR3 nucleotides are TGTGCCAGCTGCCCCGCAGGGGCCTACAATGAGCAGTTCTTC. This encodes CASCPAGAYNEQFF.

The chain couples TRBV7-6 to TRBJ1-3; D is perhaps TRBD1 (5 bases). The CDR3 extends over 18 amino acids. CDR1 is SGHVS, CDR2 FNYEAQ, per germline. V dropped 5 bases and J dropped 0 bases, with 20 bases sitting between them. The CDR3 is CASSTGYTGENSGNTIYF. CDR3 sequence (DNA): TGTGCCAGCAGCACCGGATATACAGGCGAAAACTCTGGAAACACCATATATTTT.

The chain links TRBV6-5 to TRBJ2-5; perhaps TRBD2 as D (6 bases). Trimming removed 1 base from V and 5 bases from J, with 17 bases in between. This CDR3 is built from 16 residues. Germline CDR1 and CDR2: MNHEY and SVGAGI. DNA for the CDR3: TGTGCCAGCAGTTACTTAAGGAGGGCCCGTGCGGAGACCCAGTACTTC. Its protein is CASSYLRRARAETQYF.

This clonotype was detected a few times. This chain's CDR3 is CASSKTGQGTQETQYF. The CDR3 nucleotides read TGTGCCAGCAGCAAAACCGGACAGGGGACACAAGAGACCCAGTACTTC. The chain combines TRBV7-9 with TRBJ2-5, with 9 bases lining up with TRBD1. The CDR3 extends over 16 amino acids. The germline V gene has CDR1 SEHNR and CDR2 FQNEAQ (reference sequence). After removal of 5 bases from V and 2 bases from J, the junction contained 9 bases not matched to a gene.

V and J are TRBV15 and TRBJ1-5; D not certain. The V gene lost 0 bases and the J gene lost 0 bases, with 3 bases spanning the gap. The CDR3 runs to 14 residues. Per germline, CDR1 LNHNV and CDR2 YYDKDF (reference sequence). The CDR3 sequence: CATSRDFSNQPQHF. The CDR3, as DNA: TGTGCCACCAGCAGAGATTTTAGCAATCAGCCCCAGCATTTT.

This clonotype was seen a few times. The gene calls are TRBV3-1 and TRBJ2-7, with D unclear. The CDR3 length is 12 residues. CDR1 is LGHDT and CDR2 is YNNKEL in the germline V gene (reference sequence). Trimming removed 1 base from V and 5 bases from J, with 6 bases in between. CDR3 coding DNA: TGTGCCAGCAGCCAAGTTTACCACGAGCAGTACTTC. It codes for CASSQVYHEQYF.

This clonotype was counted a few times. The rearrangement uses TRBV13 and TRBJ2-5; D is tentatively TRBD1 or TRBD2 (6 bases each). The V gene's germline CDR1 is PRHDT and CDR2 FYEKMQ (reference sequence). The V and J ends lost 5 bases and 4 bases respectively, with 20 bases between them. The CDR3 sequence is 16 residues long. The CDR3 here is CASSLTLGGSGETQYF. The CDR3 region has the DNA TGTGCCAGCAGCCTTACCTTAGGGGGGTCAGGAGAGACCCAGTACTTC.

This clonotype has only a few counts. V is TRBV2 and J is TRBJ2-3; TRBD1 aligns across 7 bases. Germline-derived CDR1 and CDR2 are SNHLY and FYNNEI. This CDR3 has 12 amino acids. The CDR3 sequence: CAGQGERDTQYF. Written as DNA, the CDR3 is TGTGCTGGCCAGGGGGAGAGGGATACGCAGTATTTT. Using reference TRBV2 and TRBJ2-3 for the parts outside the CDR3, the full variable domain is EPEVTQTPSHQVTQMGQEVILRCVPISNHLYFYWYRQILGQKVEFLVSFYNNEISEKSEIFDDQFSVERPDGSNFTLKIRSTKLEDSAMYFCAGQGERDTQYFGPGTRLTVL.

This clonotype was seen ten or more times. The chain employs TRBV5-1 and TRBJ2-7; tentatively, D is TRBD1 or TRBD2 (5 bases each). Trimming took 4 bases from V and 4 from J, leaving 15 bases between them. The germline V gene has CDR1 SGHRS and CDR2 YFSETQ. CDR3 length: 14 residues. CDR3: CASSHPTGGYEQYF. The DNA for the CDR3 is TGCGCCAGCAGCCACCCGACTGGGGGATACGAGCAGTACTTC.